Listed below are T cell receptor beta chains from one sample, sequenced in a study of blood T cells in healthy people across ages. MiXCR, applied by TCRdb to the 5' RACE reads, yields one record per CDR3 protein. The table shows about 1.4 million distinct CDR3 sequences, with almost 60% occurring only once. Material for sequencing was blood. These receptors originate from a man aged 18 to 30 in good health. CDR3s include the opening cysteine and the closing phenylalanine or tryptophan. The D gene is left open where the match is weak. Where a row states a size, it is once, few, many or the class of an expanded clone; other rows omit it.

v_call	clone_size	cdr3_length	j_call	d_call	cdr3_aa	cdr3_nt
TRBV7-9	few	13	TRBJ1-1	NA	CASSTGQPFGAFF	TGTGCCAGCAGCACAGGACAGCCCTTTGGAGCTTTCTTT
TRBV10-3	NA	15	TRBJ2-3	NA	CAITTDYPGTDTQYF	TGTGCCATCACTACGGACTACCCGGGCACAGATACGCAGTATTTT
TRBV5-5	NA	16	TRBJ2-7	NA	CASSLVGGHKTYEQYF	TGTGCCAGCAGCTTGGTTGGGGGACACAAGACCTACGAGCAGTACTTC
TRBV27	few	15	TRBJ2-5	NA	CASSSSAGYQETQYF	TGTGCCAGCAGTTCATCCGCAGGGTATCAAGAGACCCAGTACTTC
TRBV2	once	16	TRBJ2-6	NA	CAGTETVPSGANVLTF	TGTGCCGGCACGGAGACAGTCCCCTCTGGGGCCAACGTCCTGACTTTC
TRBV4-1	NA	16	TRBJ1-1	TRBD1	CASSQVPGQGSGEAFF	TGCGCCAGCAGCCAGGTCCCGGGACAGGGTTCGGGAGAAGCTTTCTTT
TRBV2	NA	13	TRBJ1-2	NA	CASSEGAVYGYTF	TGTGCCAGCAGTGAAGGGGCAGTCTATGGCTACACCTTC
TRBV4-3	NA	16	TRBJ2-1	TRBD2	CASSQDWTSGDNEQFF	TGCGCCAGCAGCCAAGATTGGACTAGCGGGGACAATGAGCAGTTCTTC
TRBV5-1	NA	15	TRBJ2-2	NA	CASTTATSNTGELFF	TGCGCCAGCACGACCGCTACATCGAACACCGGGGAGCTGTTTTTT
TRBV20-1	medium-sized	15	TRBJ2-7	TRBD2	CSASELAGDPREQYF	TGCAGTGCTAGTGAACTAGCGGGGGACCCTAGGGAGCAGTACTTC
TRBV4-1	few	13	TRBJ2-1	NA	CASSQTLLNEQFF	TGCGCCAGCAGCCAAACCCTGTTGAATGAGCAGTTCTTC
TRBV28	NA	16	TRBJ2-7	TRBD1	CACRETSGTGAYEQYF	TGTGCCTGCAGAGAGACCTCCGGGACAGGGGCCTACGAGCAGTACTTC
TRBV20-1	NA	14	TRBJ2-3	TRBD2	CSAAGTSGVTTQYF	TGCAGTGCTGCCGGGACTAGCGGAGTCACTACGCAGTATTTT
TRBV14	once	15	TRBJ2-5	TRBD1	CASSQRQGRQETQYF	TGTGCCAGCAGCCAGAGACAGGGTAGACAAGAGACCCAGTACTTC
TRBV20-1	NA	16	TRBJ2-3	NA	CSARARGAQSPDTQYF	TGCAGTGCTAGAGCTCGGGGGGCGCAGAGCCCAGATACGCAGTATTTT
TRBV20-1	NA	14	TRBJ2-3	TRBD2	CRGLTSGGNHTQYF	TGCAGAGGGCTGACTAGCGGGGGGAACCATACGCAGTATTTT
TRBV20-1	few	13	TRBJ2-5	NA	CSAISQIQETQYF	TGCAGTGCTATATCACAGATTCAAGAGACCCAGTACTTC
TRBV21-1	few	19	TRBJ2-5	NA	CASSKSTPGHSLWGETQYF	TGTGCCAGCAGCAAATCTACCCCGGGCCATTCTCTATGGGGGGAGACCCAGTACTTC
TRBV4-1	few	15	TRBJ2-7	TRBD1	CASSQAGTGTYEQYF	TGTGCCAGCAGCCAGGCCGGGACAGGTACCTACGAGCAGTACTTC
TRBV7-2	NA	16	TRBJ2-3	TRBD1	CASSQDKGAATDTQYF	TGTGCCAGCAGCCAAGACAAGGGGGCGGCAACAGATACGCAGTATTTT
TRBV5-1	NA	15	TRBJ2-1	NA	CASSLAGQGGNEQFF	TGCGCCAGCAGCTTGGCGGGGCAGGGGGGCAATGAGCAGTTCTTC
TRBV5-6	NA	15	TRBJ2-3	TRBD2	CASGLGLADTDTQYF	TGTGCCAGCGGCTTGGGACTAGCGGACACAGATACGCAGTATTTT
TRBV6-5	NA	14	TRBJ1-5	NA	CASSSRASNQPQHF	TGTGCCAGCAGTTCTAGAGCGAGCAATCAGCCCCAGCATTTT
TRBV7-9	NA	16	TRBJ2-3	TRBD1	CASSSRQGTSTDTQYF	TGTGCCAGCAGCTCCAGACAGGGAACGAGCACAGATACGCAGTATTTT
TRBV4-2	NA	19	TRBJ2-4	NA	CASSQDFGGGKRAKNIQYF	TGTGCCAGCAGCCAAGATTTCGGGGGTGGTAAAAGAGCCAAAAACATTCAGTACTTC
TRBV12-3/TRBV12-4	NA	18	TRBJ2-1	NA	CASSSPTNSDSSYNEQFF	TGTGCCAGCAGTTCCCCGACGAATTCGGATAGCTCCTACAATGAGCAGTTCTTC
TRBV3-1	few	15	TRBJ1-2	NA	CASSQGLQRNYGYTF	TGTGCCAGCAGCCAAGGGCTTCAGAGAAACTATGGCTACACCTTC
TRBV5-1	NA	13	TRBJ1-4	NA	CASRGIGNEKLFF	TGCGCCAGCAGGGGCATTGGGAATGAAAAACTGTTTTTT
TRBV20-1	NA	14	TRBJ2-7	TRBD2	CSARLAGVAYEQYF	TGCAGTGCCCGACTAGCGGGAGTGGCATATGAGCAGTACTTC
TRBV28	NA	14	TRBJ2-7	NA	CASSFVRSSYEQYF	TGTGCCAGCAGTTTCGTCAGAAGCTCCTACGAGCAGTACTTC
TRBV7-2	NA	15	TRBJ2-1	NA	CASSPRQSSYNEQFF	TGTGCCAGCAGCCCTCGACAAAGCTCCTACAATGAGCAGTTCTTC